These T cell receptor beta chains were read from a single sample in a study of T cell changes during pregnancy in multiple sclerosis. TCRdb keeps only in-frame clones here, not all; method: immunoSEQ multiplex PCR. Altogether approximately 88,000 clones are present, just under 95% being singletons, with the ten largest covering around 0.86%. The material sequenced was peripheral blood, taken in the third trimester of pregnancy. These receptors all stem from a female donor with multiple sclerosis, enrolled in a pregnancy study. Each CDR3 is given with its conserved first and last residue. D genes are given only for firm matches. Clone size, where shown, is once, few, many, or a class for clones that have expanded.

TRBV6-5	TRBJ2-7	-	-	TGTGCCAGCAGTTACTCGCGGGACAGTGTCCACGAGCAGTACTTC	CASSYSRDSVHEQYF
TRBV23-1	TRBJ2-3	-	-	TGCGCCACCAGGGACATACTGTATTTT	CATRDILYF
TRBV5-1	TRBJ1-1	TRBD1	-	TGCGCCAGCAGCAGATACGCCGGGACAGGGGGCACTGAAGCTTTCTTT	CASSRYAGTGGTEAFF
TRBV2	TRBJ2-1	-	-	TGTGCCAGCAGTCGAGGGGACAATGAGCAGTTCTTC	CASSRGDNEQFF
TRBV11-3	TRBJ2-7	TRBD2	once	TGTGCCAGCAGCCCCCCGATACTAGCGGGAAAGGCGTACGAGCAGTACTTC	CASSPPILAGKAYEQYF
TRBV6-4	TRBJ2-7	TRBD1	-	TGTGCCAGCAGCCAAACAGGGGGCGAATACGAGCAGTACTTC	CASSQTGGEYEQYF
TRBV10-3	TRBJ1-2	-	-	TGTGCCATCAGTGAGTCCCCAGGGAACTATGGCTACACCTTC	CAISESPGNYGYTF
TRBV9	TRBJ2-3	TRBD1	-	TGTGCCAGCGGACAGGCGGGCACAGATACGCAGTATTTT	CASGQAGTDTQYF
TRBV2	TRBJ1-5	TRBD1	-	TGTGCCAGCAGGGACAGGAGCAATCAGCCCCAGCATTTT	CASRDRSNQPQHF
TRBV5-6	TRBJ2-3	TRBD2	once	TGTGCCAGCAGCCGGACTAGCGGGAGCCGGGGCACGCAGTATTTT	CASSRTSGSRGTQYF
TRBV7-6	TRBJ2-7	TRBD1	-	TGTGCCAGCAGCTTAGCGCGGACAGGGCTATCTGAGCAGTACTTC	CASSLARTGLSEQYF
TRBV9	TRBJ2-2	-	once	TGTGCCAGCAGCGTAACGGGAGCCCCCACCGGGGAGCTGTTTTTT	CASSVTGAPTGELFF
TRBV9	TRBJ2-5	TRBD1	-	TGTGCCAGCAGCGGTAGGGACAGAAATAAACTCCAAGAGACCCAGTACTTC	CASSGRDRNKLQETQYF
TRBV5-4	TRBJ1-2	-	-	TGTGCCAGCAGCCCCGACAGGAGGGGCTACACCTTC	CASSPDRRGYTF
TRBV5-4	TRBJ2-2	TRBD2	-	TGTGCCAGCAGCTTGGCAAGTCTAGCGGGAGTCGGGGAGCTGTTTTTT	CASSLASLAGVGELFF